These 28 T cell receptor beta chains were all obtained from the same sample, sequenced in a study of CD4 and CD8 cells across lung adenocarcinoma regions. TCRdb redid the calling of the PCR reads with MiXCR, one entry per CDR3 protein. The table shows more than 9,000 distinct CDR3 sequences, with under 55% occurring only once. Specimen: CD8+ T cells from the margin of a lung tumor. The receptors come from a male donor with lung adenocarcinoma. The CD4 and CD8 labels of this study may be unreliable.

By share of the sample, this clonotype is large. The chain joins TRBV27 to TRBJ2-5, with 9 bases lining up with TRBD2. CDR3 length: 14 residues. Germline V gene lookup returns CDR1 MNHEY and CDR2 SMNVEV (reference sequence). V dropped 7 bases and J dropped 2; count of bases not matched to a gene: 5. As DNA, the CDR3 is TGTGCCAGCAAACCTCTAGCGGGACAAGAGACCCAGTACTTC. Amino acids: CASKPLAGQETQYF.

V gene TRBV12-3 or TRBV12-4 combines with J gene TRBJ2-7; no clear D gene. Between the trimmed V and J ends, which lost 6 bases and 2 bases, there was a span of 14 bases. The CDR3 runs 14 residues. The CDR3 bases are TGTGCCAGCAGCCAACCGGGTGGTCCCTACGAGCAGTACTTC. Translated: CASSQPGGPYEQYF.

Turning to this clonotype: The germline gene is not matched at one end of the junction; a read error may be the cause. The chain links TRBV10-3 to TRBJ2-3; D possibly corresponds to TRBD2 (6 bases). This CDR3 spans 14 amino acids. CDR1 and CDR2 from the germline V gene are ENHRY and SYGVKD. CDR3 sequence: CATRRGAETETQYF. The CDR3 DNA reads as TGTGCCACCAGGCGGGGCGCTGAAACAGAGACGCAGTATTTC.

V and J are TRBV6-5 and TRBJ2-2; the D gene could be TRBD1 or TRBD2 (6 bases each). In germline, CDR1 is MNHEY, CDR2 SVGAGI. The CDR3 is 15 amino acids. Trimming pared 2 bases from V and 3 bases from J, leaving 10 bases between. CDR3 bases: TGTGCCAGCAGTTACATGGGGGGCGACACCGGGGAGCTGTTTTTT. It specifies CASSYMGGDTGELFF.

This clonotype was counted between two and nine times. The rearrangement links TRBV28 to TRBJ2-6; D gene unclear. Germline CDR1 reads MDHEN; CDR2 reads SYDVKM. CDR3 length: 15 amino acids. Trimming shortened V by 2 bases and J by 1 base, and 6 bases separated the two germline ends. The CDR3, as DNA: TGTGCCAGCAGTTTAGGAGAATCTGGGGCCAACGTCCTGACTTTC. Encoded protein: CASSLGESGANVLTF. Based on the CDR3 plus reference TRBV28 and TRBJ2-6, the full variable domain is DVKVTQSSRYLVKRTGEKVFLECVQDMDHENMFWYRQDPGLGLRLIYFSYDVKMKEKGDIPEGYSVSREKKERFSLILESASTNQTSMYLCASSLGESGANVLTFGAGSRLTVL.

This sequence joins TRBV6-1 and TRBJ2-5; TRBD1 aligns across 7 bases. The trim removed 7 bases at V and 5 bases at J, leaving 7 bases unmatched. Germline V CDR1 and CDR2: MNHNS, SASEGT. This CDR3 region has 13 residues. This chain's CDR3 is CASKAGGTETQYF. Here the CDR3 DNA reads TGTGCCAGCAAAGCAGGGGGAACGGAGACCCAGTACTTC.

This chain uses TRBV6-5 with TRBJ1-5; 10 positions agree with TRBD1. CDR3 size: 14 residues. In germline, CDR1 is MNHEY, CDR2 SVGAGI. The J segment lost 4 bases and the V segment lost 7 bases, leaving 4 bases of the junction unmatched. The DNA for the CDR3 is TGTGCCAGCATTTGGGACAGGGGTAATCAGCCCCAGCATTTT. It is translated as CASIWDRGNQPQHF.

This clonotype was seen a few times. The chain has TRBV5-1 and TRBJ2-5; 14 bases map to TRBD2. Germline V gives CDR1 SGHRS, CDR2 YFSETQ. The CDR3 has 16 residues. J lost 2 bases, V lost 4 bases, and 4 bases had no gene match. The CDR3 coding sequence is TGCGCCAGCAGCCGTGGGACTAGCGGGGGACAAGAGACCCAGTACTTC. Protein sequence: CASSRGTSGGQETQYF.

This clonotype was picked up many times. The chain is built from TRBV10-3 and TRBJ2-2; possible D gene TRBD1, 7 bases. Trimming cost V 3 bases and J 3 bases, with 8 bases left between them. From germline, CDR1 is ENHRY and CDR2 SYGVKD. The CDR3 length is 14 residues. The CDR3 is CAISDRGDTGELFF. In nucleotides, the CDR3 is TGTGCCATCAGTGACAGGGGGGACACCGGGGAGCTGTTTTTT.

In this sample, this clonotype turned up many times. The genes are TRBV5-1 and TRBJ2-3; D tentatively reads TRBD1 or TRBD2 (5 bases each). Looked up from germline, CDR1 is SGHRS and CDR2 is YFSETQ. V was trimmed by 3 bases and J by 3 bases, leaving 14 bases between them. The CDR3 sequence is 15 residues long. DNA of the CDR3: TGCGCCAGCAGCTGGGGACGCCTGGCTACAGATACGCAGTATTTT. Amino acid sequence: CASSWGRLATDTQYF. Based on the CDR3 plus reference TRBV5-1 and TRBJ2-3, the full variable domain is KAGVTQTPRYLIKTRGQQVTLSCSPISGHRSVSWYQQTPGQGLQFLFEYFSETQRNKGNFPGRFSGRQFSNSRSEMNVSTLELGDSALYLCASSWGRLATDTQYFGPGTRLTVL.

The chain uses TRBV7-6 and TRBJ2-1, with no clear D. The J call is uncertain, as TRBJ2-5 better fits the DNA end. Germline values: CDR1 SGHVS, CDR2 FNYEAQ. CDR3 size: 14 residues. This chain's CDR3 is CASSLDGPGETQYF. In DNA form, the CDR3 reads TGTGCCAGCAGCTTAGACGGACCTGGGGAGACCCAGTACTTC.

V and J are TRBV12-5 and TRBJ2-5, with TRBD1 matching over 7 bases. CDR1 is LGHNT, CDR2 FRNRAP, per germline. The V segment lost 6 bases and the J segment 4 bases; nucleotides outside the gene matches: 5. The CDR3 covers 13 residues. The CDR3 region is CASGRQGRETQYF. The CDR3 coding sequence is TGTGCTAGTGGACGACAGGGAAGAGAGACCCAGTACTTC.

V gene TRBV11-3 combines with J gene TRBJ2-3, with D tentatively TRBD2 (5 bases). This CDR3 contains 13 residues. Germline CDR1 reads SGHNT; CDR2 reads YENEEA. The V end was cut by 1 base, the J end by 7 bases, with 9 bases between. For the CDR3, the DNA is TGTGCCAGCAGCTTAGTAGGAGGAAATACGCAGTATTTT. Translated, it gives CASSLVGGNTQYF.

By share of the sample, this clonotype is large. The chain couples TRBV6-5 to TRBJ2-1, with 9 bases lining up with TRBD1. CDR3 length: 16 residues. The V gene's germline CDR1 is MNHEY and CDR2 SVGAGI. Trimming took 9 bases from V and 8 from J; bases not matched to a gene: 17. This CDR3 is CASDKDRGGGGDEQFF. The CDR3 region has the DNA TGTGCCAGTGACAAGGACAGGGGCGGCGGGGGCGATGAGCAGTTCTTC.

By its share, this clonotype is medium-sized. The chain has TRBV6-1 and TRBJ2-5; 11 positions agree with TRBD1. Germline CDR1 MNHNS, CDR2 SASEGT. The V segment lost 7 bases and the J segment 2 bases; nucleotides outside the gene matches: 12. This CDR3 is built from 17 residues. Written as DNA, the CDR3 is TGTGCCAGCAAATTGTCGAAGGGGACAGGGGGACAAGAGACCCAGTACTTC. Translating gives CASKLSKGTGGQETQYF.

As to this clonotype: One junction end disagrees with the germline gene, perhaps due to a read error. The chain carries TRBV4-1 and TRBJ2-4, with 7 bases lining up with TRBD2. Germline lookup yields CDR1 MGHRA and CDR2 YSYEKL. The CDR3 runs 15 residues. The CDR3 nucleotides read TGCGGCCGCAGCTCCCAGCGGGGCCCCACAGACACGCAGTACTTT. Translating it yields CGRSSQRGPTDTQYF.

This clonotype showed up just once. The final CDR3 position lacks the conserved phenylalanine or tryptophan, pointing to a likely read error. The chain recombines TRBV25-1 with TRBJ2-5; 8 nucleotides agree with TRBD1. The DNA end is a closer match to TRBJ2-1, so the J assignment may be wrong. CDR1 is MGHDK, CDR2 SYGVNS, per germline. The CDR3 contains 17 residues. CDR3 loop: CASSKGDDRGWLETQFS. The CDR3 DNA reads TGTGCCAGCAGTAAGGGGGACGACAGGGGATGGTTGGAGACCCAGTTCTCG.

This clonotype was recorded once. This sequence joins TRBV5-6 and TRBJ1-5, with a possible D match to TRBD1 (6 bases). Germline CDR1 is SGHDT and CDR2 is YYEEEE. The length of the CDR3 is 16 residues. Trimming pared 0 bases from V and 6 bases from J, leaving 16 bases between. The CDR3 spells CASSLAPTGSSQPQHF. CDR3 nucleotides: TGTGCCAGCAGCTTGGCCCCCACAGGGTCTAGTCAGCCCCAGCATTTT.

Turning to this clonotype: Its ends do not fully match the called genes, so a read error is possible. This chain's CDR3 is CASSYAGVRTNKQYF. In DNA form, the CDR3 reads TGTGCCAGCAGTTACGCGGGGGTGCGCACCAATAAGCAGTATTTC. The chain uses TRBV6-5 and TRBJ2-1, with TRBD2 matching 7 bases. Germline V gene sequence: CDR1 MNHEY, CDR2 SVGAGI. The CDR3 totals 15 residues.

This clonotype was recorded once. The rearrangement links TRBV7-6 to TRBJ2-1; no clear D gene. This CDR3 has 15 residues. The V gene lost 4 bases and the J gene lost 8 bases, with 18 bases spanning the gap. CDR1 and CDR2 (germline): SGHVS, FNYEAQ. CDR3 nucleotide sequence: TGTGCCAGCAGCTCCCTCGTTTTGGAAGGCGATGAGCAGTTCTTC. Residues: CASSSLVLEGDEQFF. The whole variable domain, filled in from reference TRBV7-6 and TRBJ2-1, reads GAGVSQSPRYKVTKRGQDVALRCDPISGHVSLYWYRQALGQGPEFLTYFNYEAQQDKSGLPNDRFSAERPEGSISTLTIQRTEQRDSAMYRCASSSLVLEGDEQFFGPGTRLTVL.

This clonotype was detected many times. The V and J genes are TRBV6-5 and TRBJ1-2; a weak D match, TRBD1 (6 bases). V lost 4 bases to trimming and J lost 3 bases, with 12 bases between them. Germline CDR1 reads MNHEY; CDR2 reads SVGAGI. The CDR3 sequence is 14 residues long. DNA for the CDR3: TGTGCCAGCAGTTCCAGGGGATATGACTATGGCTACACCTTC. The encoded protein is CASSSRGYDYGYTF.

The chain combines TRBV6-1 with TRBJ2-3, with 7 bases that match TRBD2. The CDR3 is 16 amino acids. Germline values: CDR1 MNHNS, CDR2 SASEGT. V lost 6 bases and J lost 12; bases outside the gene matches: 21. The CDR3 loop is CASSRAGPRLKNIQYF. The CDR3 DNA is TGTGCCAGCAGCCGAGCGGGGCCGCGACTCAAAAACATTCAGTATTTT.

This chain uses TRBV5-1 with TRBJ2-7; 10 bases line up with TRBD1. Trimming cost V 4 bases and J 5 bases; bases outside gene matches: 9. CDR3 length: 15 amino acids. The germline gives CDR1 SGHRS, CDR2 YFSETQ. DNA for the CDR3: TGCGCCAGCAGCGCAGGACTCGGGACAGGGGACGAGCAGTACTTC. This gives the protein CASSAGLGTGDEQYF.

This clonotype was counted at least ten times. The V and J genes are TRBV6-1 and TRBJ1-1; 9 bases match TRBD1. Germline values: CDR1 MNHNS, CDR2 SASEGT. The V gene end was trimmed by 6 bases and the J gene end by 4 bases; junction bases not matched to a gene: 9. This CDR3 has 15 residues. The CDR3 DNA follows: TGTGCCAGCAGGGACCTTACAGGGGGCTTCACTGAAGCTTTCTTT. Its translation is CASRDLTGGFTEAFF.

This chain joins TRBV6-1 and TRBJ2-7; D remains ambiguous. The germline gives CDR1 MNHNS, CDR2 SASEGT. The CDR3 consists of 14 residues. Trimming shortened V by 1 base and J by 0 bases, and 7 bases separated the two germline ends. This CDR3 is CASSEERSSYEQYF. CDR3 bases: TGTGCCAGCAGTGAAGAAAGGAGCTCCTACGAGCAGTACTTC.

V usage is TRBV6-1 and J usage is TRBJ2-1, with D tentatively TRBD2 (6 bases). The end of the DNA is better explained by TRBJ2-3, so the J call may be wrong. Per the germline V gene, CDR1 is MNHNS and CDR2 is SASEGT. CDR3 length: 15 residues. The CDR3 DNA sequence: TGTGCCAGCGACATAGAGGCTGGCGGGAACGATGCGCAGTATTTT. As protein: CASDIEAGGNDAQYF.

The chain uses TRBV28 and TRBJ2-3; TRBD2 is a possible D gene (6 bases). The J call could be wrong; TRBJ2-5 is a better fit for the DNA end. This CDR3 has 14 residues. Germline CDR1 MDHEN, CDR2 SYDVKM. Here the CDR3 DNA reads TGTGCCAGCAGTCGCCCGGAGGGGTTGGAGACCCAGTACTTC. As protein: CASSRPEGLETQYF.

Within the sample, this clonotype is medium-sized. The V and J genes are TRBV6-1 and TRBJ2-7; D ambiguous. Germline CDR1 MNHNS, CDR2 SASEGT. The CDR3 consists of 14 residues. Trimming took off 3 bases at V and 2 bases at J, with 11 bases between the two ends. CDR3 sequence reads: CASSEGSTAYEQYF. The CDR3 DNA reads TGTGCCAGCAGTGAGGGCAGCACGGCCTACGAGCAGTACTTC.